This T cell receptor beta chain was found in a study of T cells in Graves' hyperthyroidism and ophthalmopathy. The CDR3 covers 15 residues. The V end was cut by 8 bases, the J end by 6 bases, with 17 bases between. This clonotype was detected a few times. This may stem from a read error, because a much larger clone lies one nucleotide away. RNA transcripts served as the template for amplifying TCR beta CDR3 regions. The HTBI primer set drove a first-round RT-PCR of the TCR CDR3. One entry per CDR3 protein results from TCRdb running MiXCR on the multiplex PCR reads. The sample holds about 700,000 distinct CDR3 sequences, around 13% seen once.

The TCR originated in a woman younger than 30 with Graves' hyperthyroidism. The sample consisted of blood. The chain couples TRBV12-3 or TRBV12-4 to TRBJ1-6; the D gene is possibly TRBD1 (5 bases). The CDR3 reads CASSSGRGRNSPLHF. The CDR3 DNA reads as TGTGCCAGCTCTTCCGGACGGGGCCGTAATTCACCCCTCCACTTT.